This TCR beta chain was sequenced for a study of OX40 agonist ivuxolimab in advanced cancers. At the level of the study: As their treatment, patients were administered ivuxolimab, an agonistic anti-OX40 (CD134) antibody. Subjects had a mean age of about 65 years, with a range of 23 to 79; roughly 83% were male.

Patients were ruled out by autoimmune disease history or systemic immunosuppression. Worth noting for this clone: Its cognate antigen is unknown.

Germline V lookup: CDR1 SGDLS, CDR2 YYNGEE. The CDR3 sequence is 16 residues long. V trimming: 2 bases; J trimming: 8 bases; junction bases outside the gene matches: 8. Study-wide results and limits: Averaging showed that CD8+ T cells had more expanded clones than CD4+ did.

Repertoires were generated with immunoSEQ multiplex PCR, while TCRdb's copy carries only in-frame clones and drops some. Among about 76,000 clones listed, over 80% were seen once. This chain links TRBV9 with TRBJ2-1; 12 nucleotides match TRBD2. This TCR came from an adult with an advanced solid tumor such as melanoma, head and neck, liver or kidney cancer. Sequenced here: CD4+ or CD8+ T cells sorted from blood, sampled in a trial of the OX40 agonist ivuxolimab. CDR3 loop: CASSVALAGGVDEQFF. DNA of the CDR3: TGTGCCAGCAGCGTCGCTCTAGCGGGGGGGGTGGATGAGCAGTTCTTC.